This paragraph reports one T cell receptor (beta chain). The antigen remains undetermined. This record comes from a study of OX40 agonist ivuxolimab in advanced cancers. The wider study: Dosing consisted of intravenous ivuxolimab at 0.01 to 10 mg/kg every 2 weeks.

Autoimmune disease history or systemic immunosuppression excluded patients. V lost 0 bases and J lost 3; bases outside the gene matches: 5. CDR1 and CDR2 from the germline V gene are SGHRS and YFSETQ. The CDR3 sequence is 16 residues long. The repertoire was sequenced with immunoSEQ multiplex PCR; TCRdb's copy has only in-frame clones and lacks some. Counted here are more than 90,000 clones, roughly four fifths occurring once; the ten biggest clones make up around 1.6%. Study-wide points: Antigen specificity of clonally expanded peripheral T cells was not established. At doses 0.1 to 3.0 mg/kg, CD4+ and CD8+ clones expanded.

This sequence originates from an adult with an advanced solid tumor such as melanoma, head and neck, liver or kidney cancer. The specimen was CD4+ or CD8+ T cells sorted from blood, collected in a trial of the OX40 agonist ivuxolimab. This sequence joins TRBV5-1 and TRBJ2-7; 11 bases agree with TRBD2. In DNA, the CDR3 is TGCGCCAGCAGCTTGGGAGGGACTAGCGGCTTCTACGAGCAGTACTTC. This gives the protein CASSLGGTSGFYEQYF.